The 7 T cell receptor beta chains given below trace back to one sample, sequenced in a study of monozygotic twins with inflammatory bowel disease. TCRdb reprocessed the 5' RACE reads, with one entry per CDR3 protein and no DNA. This listing includes some 440,000 distinct CDR3 sequences. What was sequenced was blood. The receptor set was obtained from a human donor with ulcerative colitis or Crohn's disease, or a healthy co-twin of an affected twin (not recorded which).

V gene TRBV12-3 or TRBV12-4 combines with J gene TRBJ1-3. CDR3 size: 16 residues. CDR3 residues: CASSLRRASSGNTIYF.

The J gene is TRBJ1-6, the V gene TRBV12-5; as DNA is missing, the TRBD1 call by TCRdb cannot be tested. From germline, CDR1 is LGHNT and CDR2 FRNRAP. There are 15 residues in the CDR3. The CDR3 reads CASGSGQGNNSPLHF. The variable domain in full, completed from reference TRBV12-5 and TRBJ1-6, reads DARVTQTPRHKVTEMGQEVTMRCQPILGHNTVFWYRQTMMQGLELLAYFRNRAPLDDSGMPKDRFSAEMPDATLATLKIQPSEPRDSAVYFCASGSGQGNNSPLHFGNGTRLTVT.

V is TRBV28 and J is TRBJ1-5; TCRdb gives TRBD1 as the D gene, but with no DNA this cannot be confirmed. The CDR3 consists of 15 residues. Germline loops: CDR1 MDHEN, CDR2 SYDVKM. The CDR3 reads CASRPPKAGVQPQHF.

V usage is TRBV27 and J usage is TRBJ2-3; with no DNA, the TCRdb D assignment of TRBD2 cannot be verified. Looked up from germline, CDR1 is MNHEY and CDR2 is SMNVEV (reference sequence). CDR3 length: 19 amino acids. The CDR3 sequence is CAYNGMREASGRGPDTQYF.

V and J are TRBV9 and TRBJ1-5. There are 13 residues in the CDR3. CDR1 and CDR2 from the germline V gene are SGDLS and YYNGEE. CDR3 loop: CASSVNGNQPQHF.

The chain carries TRBV25-1 and TRBJ2-5; the D gene TCRdb calls, TRBD1, cannot be checked with no DNA. This CDR3 has 14 residues. From germline, CDR1 is MGHDK and CDR2 SYGVNS. Here the CDR3 reads CASSDMTDQETQYF.

V gene TRBV3-1 combines with J gene TRBJ2-5. CDR1 and CDR2 (germline): LGHDT, YNNKEL (reference sequence). The CDR3 extends over 15 amino acids. The CDR3 sequence: CASSTTPGPQETQYF.